Listed below are T cell receptor beta chains from one sample, sequenced in a study of blood T cell repertoires in COVID-19. The protocol was immunoSEQ multiplex PCR, while the TCRdb copy is restricted to in-frame clones and leaves out a portion. The sample shows some 52,000 clones, about 90% of them seen only once. Sequencing was performed on peripheral blood. The receptor source for this set is a human donor in a cohort sampled during active COVID-19. CDR3s include the opening cysteine and the closing phenylalanine or tryptophan. The order of the fields is clone size, D gene, V gene, J gene, CDR3 DNA, CDR3 protein. The D gene is left open where the match is weak. Expanded clones get a size class; other rows say once, few or many, or leave the size out.

.	.	TRBV5-3	TRBJ2-7	TGTGCCAGAAGCTTGGAATCCAGGGGAAGTGGGGGCGAGCAGTACTTC	CARSLESRGSGGEQYF
.	.	TRBV27	TRBJ1-6	TGTGCCAGCAGTTTATCCCCCACTTTGAATTCACCCCTCCACTTT	CASSLSPTLNSPLHF
.	.	TRBV6-4	TRBJ2-5	TGTGCCAGCACGAGGAACAGGGTTTGCCAAGAGACCCAGTACTTC	CASTRNRVCQETQYF
once	.	TRBV18	TRBJ2-5	TGTGCCAGCTCACCACGGGGGCTAGAAGAGACCCAGTACTTC	CASSPRGLEETQYF
.	.	TRBV18	TRBJ2-2	TGTGCCAGCTCCCCTAATCAGGGATTTTCGGCCGGGGAGCTGTTTTTT	CASSPNQGFSAGELFF
.	.	TRBV15	TRBJ2-3	TGTGCCACCAGCAGAGATGGTGTTAGCCTCCCAGATACGCAGTATTTT	CATSRDGVSLPDTQYF
.	TRBD2	TRBV9	TRBJ2-7	TGTGCCAGCAGCCCGCTAACTAGCGGCCCAGCCTACGAGCAGTACTTC	CASSPLTSGPAYEQYF
.	.	TRBV27	TRBJ2-5	TGTGCCAGCAGTTTAAGAGACGCTAGGGAGACCCAGTACTTC	CASSLRDARETQYF
.	TRBD2	TRBV5-1	TRBJ2-3	TGCGCCAGCAGCTCACCAGGGACTAGCGGGAGGCTTGATACGCAGTATTTT	CASSSPGTSGRLDTQYF
.	.	TRBV3-1/TRBV3-2	TRBJ1-6	TGTGCCAGCAGCCAAAACGGGAGACCCCTCCACTTT	CASSQNGRPLHF
.	.	TRBV5-5	TRBJ1-2	TGTGCCAGCAGCTTGGGGTTGGGGCAGGGATCAATGGCAGTCTATGGCTACACCTTC	CASSLGLGQGSMAVYGYTF
once	.	TRBV7-9	TRBJ1-1	TGTGCCAGCAGCTTAGATCAATCTGAAGCTTTCTTT	CASSLDQSEAFF
.	TRBD2	TRBV27	TRBJ2-1	TGTGCCAGCACCCGGGACTACACCTACAATGAGCAGTTCTTC	CASTRDYTYNEQFF
.	.	TRBV5-6	TRBJ1-1	TGTGCCAGCAGCTTAAGGGTAGGGAGAATGGGCGCTGAAGCTTTCTTT	CASSLRVGRMGAEAFF
.	TRBD1	TRBV3-1/TRBV3-2	TRBJ2-7	TGTGCCAGCACCTTAGGAGGGACAGGGGGGGCCGAGCAGTACTTC	CASTLGGTGGAEQYF
.	.	TRBV10-3	TRBJ2-1	TGTGCCATCAGTGAGGACAGGAGGAGCTCCTACAATGAGCAGTTCTTC	CAISEDRRSSYNEQFF
.	.	TRBV7-8	TRBJ2-6	TGTGCCAGCAGCTTAGTTCCCGTATCTGGGGCCAACGTCCTGACTTTC	CASSLVPVSGANVLTF
.	TRBD1	TRBV9	TRBJ1-4	TGTGCCAGCAGCCCGGGACAGGGGATTGAAAAACTGTTTTTT	CASSPGQGIEKLFF
.	TRBD2	TRBV4-2	TRBJ2-6	TGTGCCAGCAGCCAGGTCGGGACTAGCGGAACCAACGTCCTGACTTTC	CASSQVGTSGTNVLTF
once	.	TRBV14	TRBJ2-5	TGTGCCAGCAGCCAAGTCAGGGGAGGGCAAGAGACCCAGTACTTC	CASSQVRGGQETQYF
.	TRBD2	TRBV5-1	TRBJ2-1	TGCGCCAGCAGCTTGGCGGCGAGCGGGAGAGGAAATGAGCAGTTCTTC	CASSLAASGRGNEQFF
.	.	TRBV30	TRBJ2-4	TGTGCCTGGAGTGTACAGGACAGACGAGCCAAAAACATTCAGTACTTC	CAWSVQDRRAKNIQYF
few	.	TRBV9	TRBJ1-1	TGTGCCAGCAGCGAAGAAGGCGTGGCGGGGGGGAACACTGAAGCTTTCTTT	CASSEEGVAGGNTEAFF
.	.	TRBV7-2	TRBJ1-5	TGTGCCAGCAGCTTAGGCAGGGCGGGCAATCAGCCCCAGCATTTT	CASSLGRAGNQPQHF
once	TRBD1	TRBV27	TRBJ1-2	TGTGCCAGCAGTCCCGCAGGGGGGAACTATGGCTACACCTTC	CASSPAGGNYGYTF
few	.	TRBV11-2	TRBJ2-1	TGTGCCAGCAGCTTTCTTCCCGGTTACAATGAGCAGTTCTTC	CASSFLPGYNEQFF
.	TRBD1	TRBV19	TRBJ1-2	TGTGCCAGTAGTAACCACGACAGGGGAGGTAATGGCTACACCTTC	CASSNHDRGGNGYTF
few	TRBD2	TRBV7-3	TRBJ2-3	TGTGCCAGCGACAACCAATTAGCGGGGAACCGCACAGATACGCAGTATTTT	CASDNQLAGNRTDTQYF